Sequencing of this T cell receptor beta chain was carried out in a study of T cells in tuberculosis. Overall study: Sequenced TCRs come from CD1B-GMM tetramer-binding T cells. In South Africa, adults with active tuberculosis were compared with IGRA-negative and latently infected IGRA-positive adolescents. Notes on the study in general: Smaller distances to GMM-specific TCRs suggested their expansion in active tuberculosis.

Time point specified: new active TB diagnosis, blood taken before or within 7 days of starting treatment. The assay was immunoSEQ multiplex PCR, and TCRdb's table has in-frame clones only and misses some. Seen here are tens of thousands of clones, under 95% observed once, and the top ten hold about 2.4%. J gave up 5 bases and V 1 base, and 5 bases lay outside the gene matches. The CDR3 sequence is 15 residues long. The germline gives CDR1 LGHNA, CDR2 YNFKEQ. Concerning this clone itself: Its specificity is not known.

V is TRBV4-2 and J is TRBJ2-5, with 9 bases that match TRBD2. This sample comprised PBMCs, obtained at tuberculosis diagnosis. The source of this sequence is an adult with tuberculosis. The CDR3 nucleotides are TGTGCCAGCAGCCAAGGGCGGGGGGGCGTGGAGACCCAGTACTTC. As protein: CASSQGRGGVETQYF.